This T cell receptor beta chain is from a study of blood T cell repertoires in COVID-19. This clone was seen repeatedly, ten times or more. TCRdb keeps only in-frame clones here, not all; method: immunoSEQ multiplex PCR. The repertoire holds over 250,000 clones, with 91% as singletons. V was shortened by 7 bases and J by 2 bases, with 17 bases between the two germline ends. In germline, CDR1 is LNHDA, CDR2 SQIVND (reference sequence). The CDR3 is 16 residues long. The specimen sequenced was peripheral blood. This receptor was taken from a person aged 18-29 years with COVID-19, enrolled during active disease. The chain couples TRBV19 to TRBJ2-2; D perhaps matches TRBD1 (5 bases). The CDR3 loop reads CASTTQGKANTGELFF. CDR3 bases: TGTGCCAGTACCACCCAGGGAAAGGCAAACACCGGGGAGCTGTTTTTT.